Detailed here is one TCR beta chain. What antigen it recognizes has not been identified. No base qualities exist here, and no much larger clone lies one base off it. CDR1 MDHEN and CDR2 SYDVKM are derived from the germline V gene. Relative to germline, V is 5 bases shorter and J is 8 bases shorter, with 10 bases between their ends. Its CDR3 holds 12 amino acids, cysteine through phenylalanine. CDR3 DNA only is kept here, 36 bases in frame from base 1. The method was 5' RACE. The run used an Illumina HiSeq 2000. A universal primer binding site was introduced by template switching, and a unique molecular identifier was present in the final cDNA, enabling accurate counting of TCR cDNA molecules. Specific primers in the conserved constant-segment region were used to synthesize first-strand cDNA for TCR alpha and beta chains. To control for contamination, every cDNA library carried two barcodes: a SMART-Mk sample barcode plus Illumina barcodes. Two successive PCR steps introduced TruSeq adapter sequences along with Illumina sample barcodes. TCR alpha and beta cDNA libraries were sequenced on the Illumina HiSeq platform with custom primers. The original methods were these. MiGEC processed the raw reads to extract unique molecular identifiers, while MiXCR was used to determine the CDR3 positions. For each individual, recombination models were inferred using an EM algorithm with the repgenHMM and IGoR tools. Shared clonotype analysis was performed with the tcR package in R, normalizing sharing by the product of cloneset sizes. Out-of-frame nonproductive sequences were analyzed to study raw recombination free of thymic and clonal selection effects. The raw public reads went through TCRdb reprocessing: fastp at Q25, MiXCR clone calling, in-frame beta chains kept. Entries that share a CDR3 protein sequence are merged under the most common genes and DNA. The V and J calls and clone size are TCRdb's, not the authors'. The sample table lists more than 400,000 distinct CDR3 sequences, roughly 15% of them with a count of one. The ten largest clones represent around 0.4% of the sample.

This specimen belongs to a study of identical twins (TCRdb year 2016). Notes on the research overall: The study deep-sequenced TCR alpha and beta repertoires from monozygotic twins, unrelated adults of various ages and cord blood to test whether fetal clonotypes persist. To rule out contamination, replicate twin experiments were performed at different times with different library preparation protocols. Broad study findings and their caveats: Abundant cord blood beta clonotypes carried fewer insertions; young adult naive repertoires showed a weaker similar trend, while memory repertoires showed none. The excess sharing between twins in beta out-of-frame sequences was weaker because fewer shared sequences reduced the signal-to-noise ratio. Because the same donors could not be followed over many years, the conclusions depended on cross-sectional statistical analysis. Invariant T cells such as MAIT and iNKT could partly confound zero-insertion analyses, though diverse VJ usage argued against this for most clonotypes. Out-of-frame TCR alpha sharing in monozygotic twins was systematically underestimated by recombination models, whereas sharing between unrelated individuals was in agreement with the recombination models. Compared with coincidental sharing between unrelated individuals, out-of-frame TCR alpha sequences shared between twins showed an excess of sequences with low generation probability.

All donors were healthy Caucasians. Three pairs of female monozygotic twins, all aged 18 to 29 years, were included in the twin cohort. CD4+ and CD8+ T cell populations were isolated with positive isolation kits from Invitrogen. A further study also used this sample, focusing on yellow fever vaccine responses in identical twins. The second study reports: According to the authors, the vaccine-induced T cell response in identical twins seemed to be partly convergent and partly specific to each individual. Focusing on identical twins, the study followed the T cell clones that responded to the vaccine, and did so with precision.

Input material: CD4+ T cells sorted from blood. This sequence originates from a young woman in good health. The chain is encoded by TRBV28 joined to TRBJ2-1; TRBD1 is a possible D gene, resting on 5 matching bases. Read as DNA, the sequence is TGTGCCAGCAGTCCCCAGGGCGATGAGCAGTTCTTC. Translated, this gives CASSPQGDEQFF.